This T cell receptor beta chain stems from a study of blood T cell repertoires in COVID-19. Participants came from some 23 US areas, aged roughly 18 to 100 years. V lost 0 bases and J 4 bases, leaving 12 bases between the germline ends. The CDR3 length is 15 residues. CDR1 and CDR2 from the germline V gene are LGHNA and YSLEER. The sample holds a few counts of this clone. Clones were sequenced by immunoSEQ multiplex PCR, and TCRdb holds only the in-frame ones, with some missing. The sample carries a few hundred thousand clones, 65% to 90% recorded once. Sequences were obtained from PBMCs or T cells enriched from blood (not recorded which). This sequence joins TRBV4-3 and TRBJ1-2; D possibly corresponds to TRBD1 (5 bases). The TCR comes from a woman in her 40s with acute COVID-19. CDR3 region: CASSQEPPQAYGYTF. Written as DNA, the CDR3 is TGCGCCAGCAGCCAAGAGCCACCACAGGCCTATGGCTACACCTTC.